The source of this T cell receptor beta chain is a study of OX40 agonist ivuxolimab in advanced cancers. At the level of the study: Past anti-PD-1, anti-PD-L1 or anti-CTLA-4 therapy was accepted, and 30% to 50% had received some.

TCRdb's copy holds only in-frame clones and misses some; the assay was immunoSEQ multiplex PCR. The sample shows about 61,000 clones, roughly 85% of them seen only once. V lost 0 bases to trimming and J lost 7 bases, with 10 bases between them. The germline CDR1 and CDR2 sequences are LNHDA and SQIVND (reference sequence). This CDR3 has 14 amino acids. This specimen was CD4+ or CD8+ T cells sorted from blood, taken in a trial of the OX40 agonist ivuxolimab. The chain uses TRBV19 and TRBJ2-1; D gene uncertain. This TCR was recovered from an adult with an advanced solid tumor such as melanoma, head and neck, liver or kidney cancer. The CDR3, as DNA: TGTGCCAGTAGTATAGATCCGTCCAGGAATGAGCAGTTCTTC. It translates to CASSIDPSRNEQFF.